One T cell receptor beta chain is described in this entry. Original analysis: Researchers report that nucleated cell counts were estimated from reference gene primer amplification. Profiled with immunoSEQ multiplex PCR; TCRdb holds only in-frame clones, not every one. V and J calls and clone size are copied from that table; D and trimming were computed from the DNA. The sample records some 150,000 clones, about nine tenths being singletons. V dropped 4 bases and J dropped 11; count of bases not matched to a gene: 16. Germline loops: CDR1 SGHDT, CDR2 YYEEEE. The CDR3 is made up of 16 amino acids. Recruitment covered 20 to 25 US areas and drew participants whose ages spanned roughly 18 to 95 years. The record originates from a study of blood T cell repertoires in COVID-19. As for the study in general: The United States, Italy and Spain provided the acute and convalescent COVID-19 samples.

The chain uses TRBV5-6 and TRBJ2-7, with 12 nucleotides matching TRBD2. The sample comprised PBMCs or T cells enriched from blood (not recorded which). The clonotype comes from a man in his forties or fifties who had recovered from COVID-19. The CDR3 loop reads CASSLKRLAGERGKYF. The CDR3 DNA reads TGTGCCAGCAGCCTCAAGAGACTAGCGGGAGAGAGGGGAAAGTACTTC.